This T cell receptor beta chain derives from a study of blood T cell repertoires in COVID-19. This clone has only a few counts. Assay: immunoSEQ multiplex PCR; the TCRdb copy retains only in-frame clones and omits some. The repertoire has approximately 200,000 clones, 89% of them found once; the top ten carry 2% to 2.5%. This clonotype was obtained from a woman in her 40s with acute COVID-19. Sequencing was carried out using PBMCs or T cells enriched from blood (not recorded which).

The CDR3 nucleotides read TGTGCCAGCAGTGTTCGGGGACAGGTGAACACCGGGGAGCTGTTTTTT. It specifies CASSVRGQVNTGELFF. The chain recombines TRBV2 with TRBJ2-2; the match to TRBD1 covers 8 bases. Germline V gene sequence: CDR1 SNHLY, CDR2 FYNNEI. The CDR3 runs 16 residues. The trim removed 4 bases at V and 1 base at J, leaving 5 bases unmatched.